This TCR beta chain emerged from a study of patients and donors after allogeneic stem cell transplantation. TCRdb ran MiXCR on the RT-PCR reads and lists one entry per CDR3 protein. The table shows around 200,000 distinct CDR3 sequences, with around two fifths occurring only once. This TCR came from a human donor who was either an allogeneic HSCT recipient or a stem cell or donor lymphocyte infusion donor (not recorded which). It is not recorded whose cells these are; they may come from a transplant donor. Sequencing used blood, either unsorted or a sorted T cell fraction (not recorded which).

For the CDR3, the DNA is TGTGCCATCAGTGAGTCGAGGGGAATGGAGACCCAGTACTTC. Translated, it gives CAISESRGMETQYF. This sequence joins TRBV10-3 and TRBJ2-5; D may be TRBD1 or TRBD2 (5 bases each). V was clipped by 0 bases and J by 5 bases, with 10 bases between them. Looked up from germline, CDR1 is ENHRY and CDR2 is SYGVKD. The CDR3 totals 14 residues.